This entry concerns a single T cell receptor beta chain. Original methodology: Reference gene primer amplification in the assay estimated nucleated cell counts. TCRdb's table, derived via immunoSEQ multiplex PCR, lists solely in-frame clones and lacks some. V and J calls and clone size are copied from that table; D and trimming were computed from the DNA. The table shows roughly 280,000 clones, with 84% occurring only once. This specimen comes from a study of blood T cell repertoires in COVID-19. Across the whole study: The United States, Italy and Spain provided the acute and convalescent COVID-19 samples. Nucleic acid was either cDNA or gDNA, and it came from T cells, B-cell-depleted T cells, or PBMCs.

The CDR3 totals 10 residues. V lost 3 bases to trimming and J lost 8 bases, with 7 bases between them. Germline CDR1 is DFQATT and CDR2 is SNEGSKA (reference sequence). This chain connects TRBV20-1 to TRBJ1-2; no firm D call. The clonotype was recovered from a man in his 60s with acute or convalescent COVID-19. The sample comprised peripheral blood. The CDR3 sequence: CSASGRGYTF. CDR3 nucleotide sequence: TGCAGTGCTAGTGGGCGGGGCTACACCTTC.